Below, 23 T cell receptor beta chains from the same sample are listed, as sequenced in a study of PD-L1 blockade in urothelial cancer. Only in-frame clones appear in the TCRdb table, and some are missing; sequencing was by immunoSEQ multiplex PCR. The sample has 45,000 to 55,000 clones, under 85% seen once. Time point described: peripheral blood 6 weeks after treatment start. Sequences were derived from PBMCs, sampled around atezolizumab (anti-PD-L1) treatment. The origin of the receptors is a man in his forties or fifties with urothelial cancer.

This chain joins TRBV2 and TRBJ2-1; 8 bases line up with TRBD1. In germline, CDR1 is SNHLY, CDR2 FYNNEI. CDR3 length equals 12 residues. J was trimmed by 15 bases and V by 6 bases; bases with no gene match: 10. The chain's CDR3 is CASRDNRGRPFF. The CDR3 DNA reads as TGTGCCAGCAGGGACAACAGGGGGAGGCCGTTCTTC.

The CDR3 DNA is TGTGCCAGCTCTGAGGGACAGGGCTACAATGAGCAGTTCTTC. It yields the protein CASSEGQGYNEQFF. The rearrangement uses TRBV7-9 and TRBJ2-1; 9 bases are shared with TRBD1. Germline V lookup: CDR1 SEHNR, CDR2 FQNEAQ (reference sequence). Trimming at V came to 8 bases and at J to 3 bases, leaving 5 bases not matched to a gene. The CDR3 is 14 residues long.

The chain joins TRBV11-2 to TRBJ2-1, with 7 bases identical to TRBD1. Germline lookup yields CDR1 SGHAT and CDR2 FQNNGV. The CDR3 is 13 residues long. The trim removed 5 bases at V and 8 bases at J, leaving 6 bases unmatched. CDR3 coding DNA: TGTGCCAGCAGCCGGACAGGAAGGCATGAGCAGTTCTTC. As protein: CASSRTGRHEQFF.

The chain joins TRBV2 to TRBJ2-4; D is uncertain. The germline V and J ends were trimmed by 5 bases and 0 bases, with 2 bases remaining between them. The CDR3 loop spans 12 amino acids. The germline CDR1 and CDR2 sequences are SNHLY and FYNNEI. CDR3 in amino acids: CASSLAKNIQYF. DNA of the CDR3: TGTGCCAGCAGTCTAGCCAAAAACATTCAGTACTTC.

The chain's CDR3 is CASSPAGSNNEQFF. The CDR3 coding sequence is TGTGCCAGCAGTCCAGCCGGGTCCAACAATGAGCAGTTCTTC. This chain links TRBV28 with TRBJ2-1; no reliable D call. Germline CDR1 MDHEN, CDR2 SYDVKM. The CDR3 has 14 amino acids. Trimming pared 5 bases from V and 5 bases from J, leaving 13 bases between.

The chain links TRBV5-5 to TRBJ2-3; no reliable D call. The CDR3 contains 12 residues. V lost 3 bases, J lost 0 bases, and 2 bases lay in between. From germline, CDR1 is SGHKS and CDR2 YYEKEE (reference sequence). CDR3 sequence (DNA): TGTGCCAGCAGCTCAAGCACAGATACGCAGTATTTT. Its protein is CASSSSTDTQYF.

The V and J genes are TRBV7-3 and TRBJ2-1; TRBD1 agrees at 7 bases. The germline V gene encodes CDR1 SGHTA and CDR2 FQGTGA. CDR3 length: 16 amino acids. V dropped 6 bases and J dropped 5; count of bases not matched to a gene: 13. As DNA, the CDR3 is TGTGCCAGCAGTTATACCGGGACAGCAGGGGACAATGAGCAGTTCTTC. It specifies CASSYTGTAGDNEQFF.

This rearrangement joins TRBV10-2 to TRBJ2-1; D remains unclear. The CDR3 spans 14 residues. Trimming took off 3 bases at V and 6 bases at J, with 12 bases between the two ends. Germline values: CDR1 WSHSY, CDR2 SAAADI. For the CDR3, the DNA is TGCGCCAGCAGTGAACTCCTCCCGGGCAATGAGCAGTTCTTC. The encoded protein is CASSELLPGNEQFF.

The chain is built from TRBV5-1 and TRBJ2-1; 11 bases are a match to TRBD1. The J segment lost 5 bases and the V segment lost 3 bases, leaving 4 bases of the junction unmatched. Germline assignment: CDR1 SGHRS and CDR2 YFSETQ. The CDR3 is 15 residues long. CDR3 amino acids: CASSSGQGVNNEQFF. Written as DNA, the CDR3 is TGCGCCAGCAGCTCGGGACAGGGGGTCAACAATGAGCAGTTCTTC.

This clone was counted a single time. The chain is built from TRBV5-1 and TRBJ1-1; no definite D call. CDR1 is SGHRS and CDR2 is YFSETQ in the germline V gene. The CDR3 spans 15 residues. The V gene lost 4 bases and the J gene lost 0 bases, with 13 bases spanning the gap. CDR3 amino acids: CASSVTPLMNTEAFF. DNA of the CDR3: TGCGCCAGCAGCGTGACACCACTCATGAACACTGAAGCTTTCTTT.

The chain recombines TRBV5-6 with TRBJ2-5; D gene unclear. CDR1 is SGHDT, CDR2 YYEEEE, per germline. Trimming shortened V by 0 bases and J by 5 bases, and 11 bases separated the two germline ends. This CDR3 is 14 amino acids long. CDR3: CASSLVGRMETQYF. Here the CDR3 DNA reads TGTGCCAGCAGCTTGGTGGGCCGAATGGAGACCCAGTACTTC.

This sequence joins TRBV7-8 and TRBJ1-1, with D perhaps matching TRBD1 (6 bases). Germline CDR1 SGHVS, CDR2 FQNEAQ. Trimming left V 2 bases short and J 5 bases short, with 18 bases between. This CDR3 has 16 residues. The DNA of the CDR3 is TGTGCCAGCAGCTTAATACAGGGATCCCTGGGGACTGAAGCTTTCTTT. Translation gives CASSLIQGSLGTEAFF.

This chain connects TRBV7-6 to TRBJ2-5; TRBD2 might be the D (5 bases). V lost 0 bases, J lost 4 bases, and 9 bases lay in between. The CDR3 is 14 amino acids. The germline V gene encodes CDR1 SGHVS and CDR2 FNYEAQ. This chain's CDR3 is CASSLAGVGETQYF. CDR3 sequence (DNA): TGTGCCAGCAGCTTAGCGGGAGTAGGAGAGACCCAGTACTTC.

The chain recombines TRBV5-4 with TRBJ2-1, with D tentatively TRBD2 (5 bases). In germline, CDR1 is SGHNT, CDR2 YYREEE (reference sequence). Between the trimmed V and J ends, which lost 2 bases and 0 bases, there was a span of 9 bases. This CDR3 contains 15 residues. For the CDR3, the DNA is TGTGCCAGCAGCTTCGGGCGGGCCTCCTACAATGAGCAGTTCTTC. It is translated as CASSFGRASYNEQFF.

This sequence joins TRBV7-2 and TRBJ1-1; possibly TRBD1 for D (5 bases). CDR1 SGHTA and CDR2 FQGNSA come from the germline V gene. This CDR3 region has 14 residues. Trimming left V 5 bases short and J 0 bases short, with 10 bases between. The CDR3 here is CASSRTQMNTEAFF. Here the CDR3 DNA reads TGTGCCAGCAGCCGGACACAGATGAACACTGAAGCTTTCTTT.

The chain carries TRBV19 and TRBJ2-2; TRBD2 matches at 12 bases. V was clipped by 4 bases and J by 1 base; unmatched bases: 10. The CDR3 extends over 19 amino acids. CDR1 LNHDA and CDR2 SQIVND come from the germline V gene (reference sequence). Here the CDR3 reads CASSKYYLLAGGNTGELFF. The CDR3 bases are TGTGCCAGTAGTAAATACTACTTACTAGCGGGAGGGAACACCGGGGAGCTGTTTTTT.

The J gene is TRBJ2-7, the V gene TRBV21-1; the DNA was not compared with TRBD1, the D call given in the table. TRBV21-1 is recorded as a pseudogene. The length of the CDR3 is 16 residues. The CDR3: CASSKALGRDSYEQYF. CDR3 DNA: TGTGCCAGCAGCAAAGCGCTGGGCAGGGACTCCTACGAGCAGTACTTC.

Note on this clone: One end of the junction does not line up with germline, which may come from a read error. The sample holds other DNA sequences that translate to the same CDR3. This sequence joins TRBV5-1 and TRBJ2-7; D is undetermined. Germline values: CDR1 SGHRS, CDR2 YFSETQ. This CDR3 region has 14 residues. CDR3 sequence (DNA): TGCGCCAGCAGTTTGGCTCCGACTGGATACGAGCAGTACTTC. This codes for CASSLAPTGYEQYF.

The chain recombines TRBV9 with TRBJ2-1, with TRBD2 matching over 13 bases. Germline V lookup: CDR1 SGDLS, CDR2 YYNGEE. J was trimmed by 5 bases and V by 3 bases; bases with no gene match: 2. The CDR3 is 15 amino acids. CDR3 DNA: TGTGCCAGCAGCGCGACTAGCGGGGGGAACAATGAGCAGTTCTTC. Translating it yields CASSATSGGNNEQFF.

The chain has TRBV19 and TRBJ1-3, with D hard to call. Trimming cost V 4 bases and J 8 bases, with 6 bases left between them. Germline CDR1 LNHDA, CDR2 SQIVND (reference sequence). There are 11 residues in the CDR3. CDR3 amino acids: CASSNRDTIYF. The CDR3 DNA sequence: TGTGCCAGTAGTAACCGAGACACCATATATTTT.

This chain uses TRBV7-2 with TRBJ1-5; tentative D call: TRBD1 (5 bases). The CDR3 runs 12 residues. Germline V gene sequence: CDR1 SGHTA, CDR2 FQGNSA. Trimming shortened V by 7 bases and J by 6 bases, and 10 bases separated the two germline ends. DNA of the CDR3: TGTGCCAGCACCCAGGGCGGTCAGCCCCAGCATTTT. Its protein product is CASTQGGQPQHF.

This chain's CDR3 is CASSPSAGGHNEQFF. CDR3 in DNA: TGCGCCAGCAGCCCTTCAGCGGGGGGGCACAATGAGCAGTTCTTC. The chain uses TRBV5-1 and TRBJ2-1, with TRBD2 matching over 10 bases. The CDR3 contains 15 residues. Germline CDR1 reads SGHRS; CDR2 reads YFSETQ. V was clipped by 4 bases and J by 5 bases; unmatched bases: 6.

Written as DNA, the CDR3 is TGTGCCAGTAGTATAGATCGACTAGCGGCCTCCTACAATGAGCAGTTCTTC. It encodes CASSIDRLAASYNEQFF. The rearrangement uses TRBV19 and TRBJ2-1; TRBD2 matches at 9 bases. The V gene's germline CDR1 is LNHDA and CDR2 SQIVND (reference sequence). Losses at the gene ends were 0 bases for V and 0 bases for J; bases not matched to a gene: 3. The CDR3 has 17 residues. The full variable domain, with the rest looked up from reference TRBV19 and TRBJ2-1, is DGGITQSPKYLFRKEGQNVTLSCEQNLNHDAMYWYRQDPGQGLRLIYYSQIVNDFQKGDIAEGYSVSREKKESFPLTVTSAQKNPTAFYLCASSIDRLAASYNEQFFGPGTRLTVL.